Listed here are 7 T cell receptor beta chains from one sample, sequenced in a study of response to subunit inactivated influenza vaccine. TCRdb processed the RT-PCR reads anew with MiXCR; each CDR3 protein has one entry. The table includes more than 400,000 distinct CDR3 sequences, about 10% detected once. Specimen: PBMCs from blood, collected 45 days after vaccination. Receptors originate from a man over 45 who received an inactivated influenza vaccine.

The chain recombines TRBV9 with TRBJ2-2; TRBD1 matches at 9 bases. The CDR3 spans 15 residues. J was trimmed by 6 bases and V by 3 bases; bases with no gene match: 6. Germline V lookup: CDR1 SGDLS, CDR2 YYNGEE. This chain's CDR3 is CASSETGGIAGELFF. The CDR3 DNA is TGTGCCAGCAGCGAGACAGGGGGAATCGCCGGGGAGCTGTTTTTT.

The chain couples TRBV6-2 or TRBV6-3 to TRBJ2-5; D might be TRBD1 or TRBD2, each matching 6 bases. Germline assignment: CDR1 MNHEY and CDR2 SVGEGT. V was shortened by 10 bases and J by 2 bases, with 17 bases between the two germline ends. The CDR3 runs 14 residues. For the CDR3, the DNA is TGTGCCACCCGCCGAGGGGGGTATCAAGAGACCCAGTACTTC. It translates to CATRRGGYQETQYF.

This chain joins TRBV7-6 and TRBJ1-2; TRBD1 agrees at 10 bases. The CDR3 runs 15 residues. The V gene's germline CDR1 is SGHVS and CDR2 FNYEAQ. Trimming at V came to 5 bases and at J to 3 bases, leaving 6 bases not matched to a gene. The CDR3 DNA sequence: TGTGCCAGCAGCACCCAGACAGGGGGCGACTATGGCTACACCTTC. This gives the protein CASSTQTGGDYGYTF.

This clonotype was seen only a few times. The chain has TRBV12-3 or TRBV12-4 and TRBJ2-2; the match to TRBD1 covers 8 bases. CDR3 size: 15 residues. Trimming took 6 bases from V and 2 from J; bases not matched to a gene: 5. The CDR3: CASRNGQGNTGELFF. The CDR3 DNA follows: TGTGCCAGCAGGAATGGACAGGGTAACACCGGGGAGCTGTTTTTT.

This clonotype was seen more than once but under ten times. The CDR3 loop is CASSPLRGRGYNEQFF. The CDR3 coding sequence is TGTGCCAGCTCACCCCTCAGGGGTAGGGGGTACAATGAGCAGTTCTTC. V and J are TRBV18 and TRBJ2-1; D perhaps matches TRBD1 (6 bases). Looked up from germline, CDR1 is KGHSH and CDR2 is LQKENI. The CDR3 contains 16 residues. Trimming took 3 bases from V and 4 from J, leaving 16 bases between them.

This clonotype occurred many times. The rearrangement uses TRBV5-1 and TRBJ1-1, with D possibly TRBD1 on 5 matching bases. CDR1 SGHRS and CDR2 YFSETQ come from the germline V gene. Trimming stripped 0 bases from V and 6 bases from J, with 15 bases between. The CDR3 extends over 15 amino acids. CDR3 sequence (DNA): TGCGCCAGCAGCTTGGAGGGGACCCGGGGGGCTGAAGCTTTCTTT. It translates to CASSLEGTRGAEAFF.

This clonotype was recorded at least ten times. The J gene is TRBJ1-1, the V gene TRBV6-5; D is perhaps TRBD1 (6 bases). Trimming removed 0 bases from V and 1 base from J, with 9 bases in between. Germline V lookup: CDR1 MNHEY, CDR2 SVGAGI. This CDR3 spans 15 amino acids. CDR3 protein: CASSYSGARNTEAFF. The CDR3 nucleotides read TGTGCCAGCAGTTACTCGGGGGCCAGGAACACTGAAGCTTTCTTT.